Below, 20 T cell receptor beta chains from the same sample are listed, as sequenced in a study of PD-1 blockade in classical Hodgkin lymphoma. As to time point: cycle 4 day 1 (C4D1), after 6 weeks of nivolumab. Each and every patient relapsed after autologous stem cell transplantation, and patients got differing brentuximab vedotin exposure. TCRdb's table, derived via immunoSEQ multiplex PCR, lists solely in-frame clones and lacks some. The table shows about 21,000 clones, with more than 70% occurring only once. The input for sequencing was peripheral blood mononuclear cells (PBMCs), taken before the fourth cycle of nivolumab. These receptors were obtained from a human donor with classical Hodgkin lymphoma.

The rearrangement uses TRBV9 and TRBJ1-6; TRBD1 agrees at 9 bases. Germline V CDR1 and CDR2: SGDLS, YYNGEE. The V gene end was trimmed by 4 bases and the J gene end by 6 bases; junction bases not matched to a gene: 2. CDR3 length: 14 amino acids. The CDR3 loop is CASSRDRVNSPLHF. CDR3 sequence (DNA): TGTGCCAGCAGCCGGGACAGGGTTAATTCACCCCTCCACTTT.

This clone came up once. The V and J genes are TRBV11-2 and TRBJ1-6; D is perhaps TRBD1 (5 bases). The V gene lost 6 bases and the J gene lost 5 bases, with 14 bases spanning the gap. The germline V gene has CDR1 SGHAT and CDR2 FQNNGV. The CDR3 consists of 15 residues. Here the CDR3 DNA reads TGTGCCAGCAGGTCGACGTGGGGGGATAATTCACCCCTCCACTTT. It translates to CASRSTWGDNSPLHF.

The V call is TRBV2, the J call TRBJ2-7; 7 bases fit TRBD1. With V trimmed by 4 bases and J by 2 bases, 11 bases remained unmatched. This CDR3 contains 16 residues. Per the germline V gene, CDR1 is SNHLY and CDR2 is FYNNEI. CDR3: CASSGLQGDITYEQYF. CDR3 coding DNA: TGTGCCAGCAGTGGCTTGCAGGGGGATATCACCTACGAGCAGTACTTC.

The CDR3 DNA reads as TGTGCCAGCAGCCCGATGGAAGGAAACACCATATATTTT. It yields the protein CASSPMEGNTIYF. The rearrangement links TRBV7-2 to TRBJ1-3; D is undetermined. The CDR3 runs 13 residues. Trimming shortened V by 5 bases and J by 4 bases, and 9 bases separated the two germline ends. Germline CDR1 is SGHTA and CDR2 is FQGNSA.

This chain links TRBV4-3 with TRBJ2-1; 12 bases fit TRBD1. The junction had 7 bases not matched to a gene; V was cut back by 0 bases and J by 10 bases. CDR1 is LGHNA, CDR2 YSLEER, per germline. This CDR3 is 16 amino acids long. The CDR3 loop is CASSQDGTGGPVEQFF. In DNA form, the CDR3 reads TGCGCCAGCAGCCAAGATGGGACAGGGGGCCCGGTGGAGCAGTTCTTC.

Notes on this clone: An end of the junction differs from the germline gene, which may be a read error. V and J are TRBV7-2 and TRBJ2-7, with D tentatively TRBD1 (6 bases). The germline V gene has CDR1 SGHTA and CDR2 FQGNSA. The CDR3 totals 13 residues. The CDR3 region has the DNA TGTGCTAGCAGCCCGTCCGGACAGCTAGAGCAGTACTTC. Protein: CASSPSGQLEQYF. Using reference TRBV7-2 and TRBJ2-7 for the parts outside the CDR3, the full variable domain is GAGVSQSPSNKVTEKGKDVELRCDPISGHTALYWYRQSLGQGLEFLIYFQGNSAPDKSGLPSDRFSAERTGGSVSTLTIQRTQQEDSAVYLCASSPSGQLEQYFGPGTRLTVT.

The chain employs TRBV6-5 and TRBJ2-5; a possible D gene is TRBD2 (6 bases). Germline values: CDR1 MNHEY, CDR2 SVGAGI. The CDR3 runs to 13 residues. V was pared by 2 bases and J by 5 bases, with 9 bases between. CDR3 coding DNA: TGTGCCAGCAGTTACCCGGGGGATGAGACCCAGTACTTC. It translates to CASSYPGDETQYF.

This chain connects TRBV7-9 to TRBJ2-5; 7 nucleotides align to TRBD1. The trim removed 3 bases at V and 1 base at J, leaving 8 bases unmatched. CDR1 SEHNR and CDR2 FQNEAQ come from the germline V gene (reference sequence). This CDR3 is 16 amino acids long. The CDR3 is CASSFRQGLSQETQYF. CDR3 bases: TGTGCCAGCAGCTTCCGACAGGGTTTATCCCAAGAGACCCAGTACTTC.

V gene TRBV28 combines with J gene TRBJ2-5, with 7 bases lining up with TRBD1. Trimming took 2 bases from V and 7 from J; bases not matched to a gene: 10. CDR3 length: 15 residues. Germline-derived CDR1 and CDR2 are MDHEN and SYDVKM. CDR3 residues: CASSLGRQGSATQYF. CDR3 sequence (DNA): TGTGCCAGCAGTTTAGGTCGACAGGGCAGCGCGACCCAGTACTTC.

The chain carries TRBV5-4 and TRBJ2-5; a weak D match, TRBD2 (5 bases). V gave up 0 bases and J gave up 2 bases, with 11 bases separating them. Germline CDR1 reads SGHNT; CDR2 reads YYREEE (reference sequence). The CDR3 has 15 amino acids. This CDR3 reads CASSLGPGGQETQYF. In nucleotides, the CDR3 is TGTGCCAGCAGCTTGGGACCCGGAGGTCAAGAGACCCAGTACTTC. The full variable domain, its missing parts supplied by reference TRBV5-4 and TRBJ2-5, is ETGVTQSPTHLIKTRGQQVTLRCSSQSGHNTVSWYQQALGQGPQFIFQYYREEENGRGNFPPRFSGLQFPNYSSELNVNALELDDSALYLCASSLGPGGQETQYFGPGTRLLVL.

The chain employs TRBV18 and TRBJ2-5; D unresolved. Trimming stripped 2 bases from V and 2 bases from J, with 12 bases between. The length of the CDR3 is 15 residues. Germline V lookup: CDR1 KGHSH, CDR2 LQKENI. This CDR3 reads CASSPLTDGQETQYF. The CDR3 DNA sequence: TGTGCCAGCTCACCATTGACGGACGGACAAGAGACCCAGTACTTC.

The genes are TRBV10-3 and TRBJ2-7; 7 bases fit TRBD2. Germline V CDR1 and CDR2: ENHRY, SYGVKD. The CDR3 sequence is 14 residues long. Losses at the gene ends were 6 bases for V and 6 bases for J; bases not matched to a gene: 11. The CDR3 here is CAISPQLTGGEQYF. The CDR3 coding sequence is TGTGCCATCAGCCCACAGCTGACGGGGGGCGAGCAGTACTTC.

Here the CDR3 DNA reads TGTGCCAGCAGCTTGTCGGACGGGTTGGGAGAAGCTTTCTTT. Translating gives CASSLSDGLGEAFF. V gene TRBV7-3 combines with J gene TRBJ1-1; D is uncertain. CDR3 length equals 14 residues. The germline V gene encodes CDR1 SGHTA and CDR2 FQGTGA. The V and J ends lost 3 bases and 8 bases respectively, with 16 bases between them. Using reference TRBV7-3 and TRBJ1-1 for the parts outside the CDR3, the full variable domain is GAGVSQTPSNKVTEKGKYVELRCDPISGHTALYWYRQSLGQGPEFLIYFQGTGAADDSGLPNDRFFAVRPEGSVSTLKIQRTERGDSAVYLCASSLSDGLGEAFFGQGTRLTVV.

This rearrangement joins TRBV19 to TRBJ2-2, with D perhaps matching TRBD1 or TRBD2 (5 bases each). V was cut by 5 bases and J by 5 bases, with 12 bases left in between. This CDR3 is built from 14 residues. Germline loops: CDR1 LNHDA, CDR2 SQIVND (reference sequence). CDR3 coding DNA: TGTGCCAGTAGTGGGACCTATGGGACCGGGGAGCTGTTTTTT. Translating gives CASSGTYGTGELFF. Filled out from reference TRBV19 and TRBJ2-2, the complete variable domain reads DGGITQSPKYLFRKEGQNVTLSCEQNLNHDAMYWYRQDPGQGLRLIYYSQIVNDFQKGDIAEGYSVSREKKESFPLTVTSAQKNPTAFYLCASSGTYGTGELFFGEGSRLTVL.

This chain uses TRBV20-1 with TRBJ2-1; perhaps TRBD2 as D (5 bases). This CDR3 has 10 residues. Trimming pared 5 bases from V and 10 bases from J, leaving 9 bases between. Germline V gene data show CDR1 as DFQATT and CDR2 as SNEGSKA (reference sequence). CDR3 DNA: TGCAGTGCTTCGGGCGGGGAGCAGTTCTTC. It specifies CSASGGEQFF.

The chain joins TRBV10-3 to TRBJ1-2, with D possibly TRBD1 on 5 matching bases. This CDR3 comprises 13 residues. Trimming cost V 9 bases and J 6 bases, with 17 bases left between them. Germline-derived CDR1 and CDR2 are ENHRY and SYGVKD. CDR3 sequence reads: CAIAPQGTDGYTF. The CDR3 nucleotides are TGTGCCATTGCCCCCCAGGGAACGGATGGCTACACCTTC.

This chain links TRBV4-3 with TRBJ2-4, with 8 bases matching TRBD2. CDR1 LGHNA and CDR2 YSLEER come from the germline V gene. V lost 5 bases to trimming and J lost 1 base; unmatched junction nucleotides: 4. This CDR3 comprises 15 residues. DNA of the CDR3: TGCGCCAGCAGCGGCAGCGGGAGTGCCAAAAACATTCAGTACTTC. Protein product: CASSGSGSAKNIQYF.

CDR3 residues: CANAGTSGGNTDTQYF. In nucleotides, the CDR3 is TGTGCCAACGCCGGGACTAGCGGGGGAAACACAGATACGCAGTATTTT. The rearrangement uses TRBV18 and TRBJ2-3, with 14 positions matching TRBD2. CDR1 and CDR2 from the germline V gene are KGHSH and LQKENI. This CDR3 region has 16 residues. The ends lost 10 bases at V and 2 bases at J; junction bases unmatched: 8.

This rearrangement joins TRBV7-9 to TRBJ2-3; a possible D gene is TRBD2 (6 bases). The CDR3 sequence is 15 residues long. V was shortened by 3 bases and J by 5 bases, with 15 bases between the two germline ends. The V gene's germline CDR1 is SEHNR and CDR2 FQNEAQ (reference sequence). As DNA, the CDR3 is TGTGCCAGCAGCTTGATGGCAGGGAGGATAGATACGCAGTATTTT. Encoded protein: CASSLMAGRIDTQYF.

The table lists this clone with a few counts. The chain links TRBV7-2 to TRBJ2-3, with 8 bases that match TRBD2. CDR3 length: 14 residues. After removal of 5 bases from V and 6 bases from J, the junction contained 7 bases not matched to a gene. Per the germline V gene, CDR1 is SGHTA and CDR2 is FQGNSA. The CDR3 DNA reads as TGTGCCAGCAGCCCCGGACTAGCAGTTGATACGCAGTATTTT. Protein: CASSPGLAVDTQYF.